The rows below give T cell receptor beta chains drawn from one sample of a study of cytomegalovirus exposure and HLA in healthy donors. TCRdb keeps only in-frame clones here, not all; method: immunoSEQ multiplex PCR. The table records about 200,000 clones, approximately 78% of them present only once. Sequenced sample: PBMCs. All receptors derive from a woman aged 35 to 49 in good health and CMV-seronegative. CDR3s include the opening cysteine and the closing phenylalanine or tryptophan. A D gene is named only where the DNA matches it firmly. Clone size is stated in some rows and not others, as once, few, many or a class when expanded.

CDR3 protein | CDR3 DNA | clone size | J gene | V gene | D gene
CASSLLAGTGNEQFF | TGTGCCAGCAGCTTGCTAGCGGGAACCGGCAATGAGCAGTTCTTC | few | TRBJ2-1 | TRBV7-7 | TRBD2
CASRPTREKETQYF | TGTGCCAGCAGGCCAACCCGGGAAAAAGAGACCCAGTACTTC | - | TRBJ2-5 | TRBV27 | -
CASSQGAGEYQETQYF | TGCGCCAGCAGCCAAGGGGCGGGAGAGTACCAAGAGACCCAGTACTTC | - | TRBJ2-5 | TRBV4-1 | TRBD2
CASSLGASNLDSPLHF | TGCGCCAGCAGCTTAGGGGCCAGCAACCTCGATTCACCCCTCCACTTT | - | TRBJ1-6 | TRBV5-1 | -
CASSLSWTGYTYEQYF | TGTGCCAGCAGTTTATCGTGGACAGGTTATACCTACGAGCAGTACTTC | - | TRBJ2-7 | TRBV27 | TRBD1
CASSSYDRPQETQYF | TGTGCCAGCAGTTCTTACGACAGGCCGCAAGAGACCCAGTACTTC | - | TRBJ2-5 | TRBV27 | -
CASSPRGASGGPNEQFF | TGTGCCAGCAGCCCGCGGGGCGCGTCAGGGGGCCCCAATGAGCAGTTCTTC | - | TRBJ2-1 | TRBV5-4 | TRBD1
CSARAKYEQYF | TGCAGTGCTAGAGCTAAATACGAGCAGTACTTC | - | TRBJ2-7 | TRBV20-1 | -
CAISEGLASSYEQYF | TGTGCCATCAGTGAGGGACTAGCGAGCTCCTACGAGCAGTACTTC | once | TRBJ2-7 | TRBV10-3 | TRBD2
CAIGGLGPYNEQFF | TGTGCCATTGGGGGACTAGGTCCCTACAATGAGCAGTTCTTC | few | TRBJ2-1 | TRBV6-6 | TRBD2
CASSTRQGGSYEQYF | TGTGCCAGCAGCACACGACAGGGGGGGTCCTACGAGCAGTACTTC | - | TRBJ2-7 | TRBV7-8 | TRBD1
CASSLVRGDSYGYTF | TGTGCCAGCAGCTTAGTTAGAGGGGACTCCTATGGCTACACCTTC | - | TRBJ1-2 | TRBV7-8 | -
CAWKSISLISGANVLTF | TGTGCCTGGAAATCTATCTCTCTGATCTCTGGGGCCAACGTCCTGACTTTC | - | TRBJ2-6 | TRBV30 | -
CASTAIRGPRSDSPLHF | TGTGCCAGCACAGCTATCAGGGGTCCAAGGTCCGATTCACCCCTCCACTTT | - | TRBJ1-6 | TRBV2 | -
CASSLGQRGTGNTIYF | TGTGCCAGCAGCTTGGGGCAGCGTGGGACTGGAAACACCATATATTTT | - | TRBJ1-3 | TRBV7-8 | -
CASSFGTGSEQYF | TGTGCCAGCAGTTTTGGGACAGGGAGCGAGCAGTACTTC | once | TRBJ2-7 | TRBV27 | TRBD1
CASSDVGQVSYNEQFF | TGTGCCAGCAGTGACGTGGGACAGGTATCCTACAATGAGCAGTTCTTC | - | TRBJ2-1 | TRBV2 | TRBD1
CASSARDSQDEQYF | TGTGCCAGCAGCGCCCGGGACAGTCAAGACGAGCAGTACTTC | - | TRBJ2-7 | TRBV7-9 | TRBD1
CASSLALAASYEQYF | TGTGCCAGCAGCTTAGCTCTAGCGGCTTCCTACGAGCAGTACTTC | - | TRBJ2-7 | TRBV7-2 | TRBD2
CASSLPGFPSTGELFF | TGTGCCAGCAGCCTCCCGGGATTTCCTTCCACCGGGGAGCTGTTTTTT | - | TRBJ2-2 | TRBV11-1 | -